Sequencing of this TCR beta chain was carried out in a study of CD8 T cells in ankylosing spondylitis. Findings and limits, study-wide: Characteristic, it appeared, of ankylosing spondylitis blood was a TCR beta motif of fewer than 10 highly homologous variants.

This clonotype appeared a few times. The antigen is not known. TCRdb passed the 5' RACE reads through MiXCR, listing each CDR3 protein once. The sample shows some 700,000 distinct CDR3 sequences, about 20% of them seen only once. Sequencing was performed on blood, either unsorted or a sorted T cell fraction (not recorded which). This clonotype originated in a male donor with ankylosing spondylitis.

The CDR3 spells CASSLGTGGSYTF. CDR3 DNA sequence: TGTGCCAGCAGCCTAGGGACCGGCGGCAGCTACACCTTC. The rearrangement joins TRBV3-1 to TRBJ1-2, with D possibly being TRBD1 (5 bases). CDR1 LGHDT and CDR2 YNNKEL come from the germline V gene (reference sequence). The CDR3 totals 13 residues. Trimming left V 4 bases short and J 9 bases short, with 15 bases between.